This T cell receptor beta chain was sequenced in a study of blood T cells in healthy people across ages (dated by TCRdb to 2015 to 2017). Study-level background: In model experiments, template switching captured roughly one uniquely barcoded TCR beta cDNA molecule for every two T cells. Using deep sequencing normalized with unique cDNA molecular identifiers, the study measured how TCR beta repertoire diversity changes with age. The donors were split into four age groups: young (average 16 years), middle-aged (around 37), aged (over 55) and long-lived (roughly 86). To avoid experimental bias, donors of different ages were spread randomly across the sequencing lanes. For two donors (one aged 18 to 29 and one aged 80 or older), the study analyzed two additional independent replicas of 1 million unique cDNA reads from the same blood draw. What the work shows at the level of the full study, not this receptor alone: The CMV infection status of donors was not known, potentially confounding age-related changes in expanded clonotypes. Because profiling used bulk unsorted PBMCs, naive and antigen-experienced compartments could not be compared conclusively. Estimates of total diversity from one million sequenced T cells were regarded as lower bounds and underestimates. As age increased, observed TCR beta diversity per million T cells dropped in a roughly linear way, and a significant reduction was already evident by age roughly 36. The long-lived group showed more naive CD4+ T cells, fewer expanded clones and increased TCR diversity than the aged group, suggesting age selection. There was a strong correlation between observed TCR beta diversity and the percentage of naive T cells measured by flow cytometry.

Library preparation used 5' RACE. TCRdb shows the sequencer as Illumina HiSeq 2500. The second PCR ran for roughly 7 to 11 cycles and used a J-beta primer mix along with a sample-barcoded 5' primer. Each TCR beta cDNA molecule received a unique molecular identifier from a template-switch 5' adaptor carrying 12 random nucleotides. At least 3 million CDR3-containing paired-end reads were obtained from each sample. First-strand cDNA was synthesized from all RNA with the Mint cDNA synthesis kit, primed by a TRBC-specific oligonucleotide. After uracil-DNA glycosylase treatment, a first 18-cycle PCR used universal primers M1SS and BC2_uni_R on all cDNA. In the paper's pipeline: For normalization, 1 million high-quality reads were randomly selected from each sample, with every read carrying a distinct molecular identifier. Reads sharing molecular identifiers were discarded rather than binned into consensus sequences. MiTCR, with a Q25 quality threshold and the strictest error-elimination algorithm, was used for CDR3 identification, clonotype clustering and error correction. A nonparametric unseen species model with Euler transformation was used to estimate a lower bound on total TCR beta diversity. TCRdb applied fastp at Q25 and MiXCR to the public reads, then kept only in-frame beta chains. Here each entry gathers all rows of one CDR3 protein and keeps the most common genes and DNA. Here the V and J calls rest on TCRdb's processing, not on the authors' analysis. This sample has fewer than 700,000 distinct CDR3 sequences in its table, and more than 45% of those were observed once. About 26% of the sample is held by the ten biggest clonotypes.

As concerns this clonotype: The specificity of this receptor is unknown. Within one base of it there is no much larger clone, and no base qualities were kept.

For this chain, trimming is 7 bases at the V end and 5 bases at the J end, and the number of junction bases without a gene match is 11. Per the germline V gene, SQVTM is the CDR1 and ANQGSEA is the CDR2. From cysteine to phenylalanine, the CDR3 is 16 amino acids long. The only DNA kept is the CDR3, 48 bases in frame from the first base. The approximately 41 donors, aged 6 to 90 years, were systemically healthy Caucasian individuals from Russia. About 10 milliliters of peripheral blood were collected from each donor into EDTA-treated Vacutainer tubes. Ficoll-Paque density-gradient centrifugation was used to isolate PBMCs, with at least 7 million obtained per sample. Trizol reagent was used to extract total RNA from the PBMCs, yielding at least 5 micrograms per sample. For every donor, flow cytometry on a PBMC aliquot measured the percentage of naive CD45RAhigh/CD27high T cells.

The clonotype was recovered from an elderly man in good health. What was sequenced was blood. The chain is made from TRBV29-1 and TRBJ2-3, and 14 junctional nucleotides match TRBD2. The DNA is TGCAGCGGGACGGGGTCAGGACTAGCGGGAGGAGATACGCAGTATTTT. This translates into CSGTGSGLAGGDTQYF.